Each of the 22 T cell receptor beta chains below was sequenced from the same sample in a study of Ad26.COV2.S vaccination and SARS-CoV-2 variants. Repertoires were generated with immunoSEQ multiplex PCR, while TCRdb's copy carries only in-frame clones and drops some. The table has about 400,000 clones, 92% seen once. Treatment specified: around 19 received Ad26.COV2.S at low or high dose, single or two shots; about 5 received placebo; per-sample allocation not given. It was on day 63 after the first vaccine or placebo injection that samples were taken. The specimen was peripheral blood, collected in a trial of Ad26.COV2.S vaccine versus placebo. The receptors originated from a person aged 18-60 years who received the Ad26.COV2.S COVID-19 vaccine or a placebo.

The gene calls are TRBV4-3 and TRBJ2-7, with D perhaps matching TRBD2 (5 bases). The V gene lost 0 bases and the J gene lost 0 bases, with 9 bases spanning the gap. The CDR3 spans 15 residues. Germline V gene lookup returns CDR1 LGHNA and CDR2 YSLEER. The CDR3 loop reads CASSQDRGPSYEQYF. The CDR3 DNA reads as TGCGCCAGCAGCCAAGACCGCGGGCCCTCCTACGAGCAGTACTTC.

This clone was detected only once. The genes are TRBV19 and TRBJ2-7, with 10 bases aligning to TRBD1. The junction had 5 bases not matched to a gene; V was cut back by 3 bases and J by 3 bases. This CDR3 has 15 amino acids. The V gene's germline CDR1 is LNHDA and CDR2 SQIVND (reference sequence). CDR3 sequence (DNA): TGTGCCAGTAGTATGGGACAGGGGTTGGGCTACGAGCAGTACTTC. Amino acids: CASSMGQGLGYEQYF.

The chain employs TRBV28 and TRBJ1-2, with D uncertain. The germline V and J ends were trimmed by 4 bases and 13 bases, with 19 bases remaining between them. There are 13 residues in the CDR3. CDR1 and CDR2 (germline): MDHEN, SYDVKM. CDR3 region: CASSSIPSSPLTF. In DNA form, the CDR3 reads TGTGCCAGCAGTTCCATCCCGTCTTCCCCCCTCACCTTC.

The chain carries TRBV11-2 and TRBJ1-5, with unresolved D. The V and J ends lost 5 bases and 4 bases respectively, with 9 bases between them. CDR1 SGHAT and CDR2 FQNNGV come from the germline V gene. The CDR3 is 13 residues long. CDR3 sequence: CASSRWLNQPQHF. DNA of the CDR3: TGTGCCAGCAGCCGTTGGTTGAATCAGCCCCAGCATTTT.

The J gene is TRBJ1-1, the V gene TRBV19; 12 nucleotides align to TRBD1. The germline gives CDR1 LNHDA, CDR2 SQIVND (reference sequence). With 7 bases clipped from V and 7 bases from J, the junction kept 19 bases outside the gene matches. This CDR3 spans 18 amino acids. CDR3 residues: CASTHPLRDRGLFGEAFF. In DNA, the CDR3 is TGTGCCAGTACCCACCCGTTGCGGGACAGGGGGCTATTTGGTGAAGCTTTCTTT.

J is TRBJ2-1 and V is TRBV5-1; 9 bases fit TRBD2. CDR1 and CDR2 (germline): SGHRS, YFSETQ. The CDR3 length is 13 residues. Trimming removed 4 bases from V and 8 bases from J; junction bases left unmatched: 4. Written as DNA, the CDR3 is TGCGCCAGCAGCGAGGGACTAGCATATGAGCAGTTCTTC. Translating gives CASSEGLAYEQFF.

V is TRBV2 and J is TRBJ1-1, with D possibly TRBD1 on 6 matching bases. Germline V gene data show CDR1 as SNHLY and CDR2 as FYNNEI. This CDR3 comprises 15 residues. Trimming shortened V by 4 bases and J by 4 bases, and 16 bases separated the two germline ends. The CDR3 loop reads CASSVQPGGGTEAFF. CDR3 coding DNA: TGTGCCAGCAGTGTACAACCGGGGGGCGGCACTGAAGCTTTCTTT.

The rearrangement joins TRBV18 to TRBJ2-7, with 10 bases that match TRBD2. The junction had 11 bases not matched to a gene; V was cut back by 6 bases and J by 0 bases. Germline assignment: CDR1 KGHSH and CDR2 LQKENI. The CDR3 is made up of 17 amino acids. This chain's CDR3 is CASSPYRTSGPSYEQYF. CDR3 nucleotide sequence: TGTGCCAGCTCGCCGTATCGGACTAGCGGACCCTCCTACGAGCAGTACTTC.

The chain joins TRBV5-1 to TRBJ2-1; 9 bases map to TRBD2. This CDR3 has 15 amino acids. With V trimmed by 7 bases and J by 2 bases, 7 bases remained unmatched. From germline, CDR1 is SGHRS and CDR2 YFSETQ. The CDR3 region has the DNA TGCGCCAGCGGCCCCGCGGGGGGGCCCTACAATGAGCAGTTCTTC. Protein product: CASGPAGGPYNEQFF.

The CDR3 protein is CASSSLAAGSGNTIYF. The DNA for the CDR3 is TGTGCCAGTAGTAGTTTGGCAGCTGGCTCTGGAAACACCATATATTTT. The chain links TRBV19 to TRBJ1-3; D call uncertain. Germline V lookup: CDR1 LNHDA, CDR2 SQIVND (reference sequence). This CDR3 is built from 16 residues. V was cut by 4 bases and J by 0 bases, with 13 bases left in between.

The chain employs TRBV7-9 and TRBJ2-2, with TRBD1 matching 9 bases. The length of the CDR3 is 17 residues. Germline V lookup: CDR1 SEHNR, CDR2 FQNEAQ (reference sequence). V trimming: 0 bases; J trimming: 10 bases; junction bases outside the gene matches: 12. This chain's CDR3 is CASSLAGHLQGATELFF. CDR3 sequence (DNA): TGTGCCAGCAGCTTAGCGGGGCACTTACAGGGGGCGACGGAGCTGTTTTTT.

V is TRBV29-1 and J is TRBJ2-7; no definite D call. V lost 0 bases and J 1 base, leaving 16 bases between the germline ends. The CDR3 runs to 16 residues. In germline, CDR1 is SQVTM, CDR2 ANQGSEA. In nucleotides, the CDR3 is TGCAGCGTTGAAGATATACGACACCCTCCGTCCTACGAGCAGTACTTC. It codes for CSVEDIRHPPSYEQYF.

Written as DNA, the CDR3 is TGCGCCAGCAGCCAAGATGCCCGGAGCCACGAGCAGTACTTC. It encodes CASSQDARSHEQYF. The rearrangement links TRBV4-3 to TRBJ2-7; D gene ambiguous. Germline V gene data show CDR1 as LGHNA and CDR2 as YSLEER. V was cut by 0 bases and J by 5 bases, with 11 bases left in between. The CDR3 sequence is 14 residues long.

The V call is TRBV11-2, the J call TRBJ2-7, with 7 bases matching TRBD1. After removal of 5 bases from V and 5 bases from J, the junction contained 15 bases not matched to a gene. This CDR3 spans 16 amino acids. From germline, CDR1 is SGHAT and CDR2 FQNNGV. The chain's CDR3 is CASSPTMGTESNEQYF. The CDR3, as DNA: TGTGCCAGCAGCCCCACGATGGGGACAGAGAGCAACGAGCAGTACTTC.

The chain has TRBV20-1 and TRBJ1-1; no definite D call. Germline CDR1 and CDR2: DFQATT and SNEGSKA (reference sequence). V lost 3 bases to trimming and J lost 5 bases, with 7 bases between them. This CDR3 contains 11 residues. The DNA of the CDR3 is TGCAGTGCTAGGGTTCGGACTGAAGCTTTCTTT. It encodes CSARVRTEAFF.

J is TRBJ1-1 and V is TRBV5-1; no definite D call. CDR3 length: 13 residues. Germline CDR1 SGHRS, CDR2 YFSETQ. Trimming removed 4 bases from V and 7 bases from J, with 14 bases in between. The CDR3 loop is CASSDLQADEAFF. The CDR3, as DNA: TGCGCCAGCAGCGACCTGCAGGCCGATGAAGCTTTCTTT.

This clone was observed a single time. The V call is TRBV4-1, the J call TRBJ2-2; possible D gene TRBD2, 6 bases. The CDR3 spans 14 residues. Trimming left V 5 bases short and J 4 bases short, with 11 bases between. Germline V lookup: CDR1 MGHRA, CDR2 YSYEKL. CDR3 DNA: TGCGCCAGCAGCATTAGCGGAGTCACCGGGGAGCTGTTTTTT. It codes for CASSISGVTGELFF.

The V call is TRBV12-3 or TRBV12-4, the J call TRBJ2-5; D call uncertain. The ends were cut back, 6 bases at V and 3 bases at J, with 5 bases in the middle. The CDR3 covers 11 residues. The CDR3 sequence is CASRVEETQYF. CDR3 DNA: TGTGCCAGCAGGGTAGAAGAGACCCAGTACTTC.

This clone was picked up one time. The gene calls are TRBV29-1 and TRBJ1-1; D unresolved. In germline, CDR1 is SQVTM, CDR2 ANQGSEA. The CDR3 runs 12 residues. The ends were cut back, 5 bases at V and 1 base at J, with 8 bases in the middle. The CDR3 spells CSVNSGNTEAFF. The DNA for the CDR3 is TGCAGCGTTAACAGCGGGAACACTGAAGCTTTCTTT.

V gene TRBV13 combines with J gene TRBJ2-7; weak D call: TRBD1 (5 bases). The length of the CDR3 is 17 residues. Trimming took off 3 bases at V and 2 bases at J, with 20 bases between the two ends. Germline assignment: CDR1 PRHDT and CDR2 FYEKMQ (reference sequence). CDR3 sequence: CASSFSQTAGTTYEQYF. Written as DNA, the CDR3 is TGTGCCAGCAGCTTTAGCCAGACAGCCGGAACCACCTACGAGCAGTACTTC.

The rearrangement links TRBV23-1 to TRBJ2-7; 7 bases line up with TRBD1. TRBV23-1 is annotated as an ORF whose role is uncertain. The CDR3 totals 18 residues. The V gene end was trimmed by 3 bases and the J gene end by 0 bases; junction bases not matched to a gene: 14. The CDR3 reads CASSHSPPGTDLSYEQYF. The CDR3 DNA sequence: TGCGCCAGCAGTCACTCACCTCCCGGGACAGACCTCTCCTACGAGCAGTACTTC.

The rearrangement uses TRBV2 and TRBJ2-7, with D perhaps TRBD1 or TRBD2 (5 bases each). Trimming cost V 8 bases and J 2 bases, with 10 bases left between them. CDR1 is SNHLY, CDR2 FYNNEI, per germline. The CDR3 length is 12 residues. CDR3 sequence: CASGGRTYEQYF. Written as DNA, the CDR3 is TGTGCCAGCGGGGGACGGACCTACGAGCAGTACTTC.